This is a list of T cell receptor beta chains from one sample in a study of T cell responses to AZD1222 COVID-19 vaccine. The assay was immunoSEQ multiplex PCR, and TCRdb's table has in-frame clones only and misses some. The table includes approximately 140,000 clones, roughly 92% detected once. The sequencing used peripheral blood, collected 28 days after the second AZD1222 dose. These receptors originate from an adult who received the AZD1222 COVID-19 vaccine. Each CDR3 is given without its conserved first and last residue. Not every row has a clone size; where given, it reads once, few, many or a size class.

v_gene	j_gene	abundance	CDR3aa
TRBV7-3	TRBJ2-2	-	ASSLGLAGGTGELF
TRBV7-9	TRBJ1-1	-	ASSFQTEAF
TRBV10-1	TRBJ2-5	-	AIPNSLETQY
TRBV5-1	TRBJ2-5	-	ASSLAQGVKETQY
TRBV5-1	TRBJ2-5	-	ASGPTGEVETQY
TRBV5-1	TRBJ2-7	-	ASSLGLGGGVADPYEQY
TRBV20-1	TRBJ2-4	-	SAAKNIQY
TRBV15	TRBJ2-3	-	ATSRGTDTQY
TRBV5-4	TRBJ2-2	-	ASSFGLGPSGGTGELF
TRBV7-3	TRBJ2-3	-	ASSLMGGSTTGRDTQY
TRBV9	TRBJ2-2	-	ASSVRVLADRNTGELF
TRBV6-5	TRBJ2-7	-	ASSYTRSSYEQY
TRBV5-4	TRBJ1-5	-	ASGLGGNQPQH
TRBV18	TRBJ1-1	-	ASSEQGINTEAF
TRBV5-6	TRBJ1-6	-	ASSYSGPSGASPLH
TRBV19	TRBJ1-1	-	ASSQRGATEAF
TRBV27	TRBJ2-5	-	ASSLSFGQETQY
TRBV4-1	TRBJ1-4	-	ASSQDRGPTGRIEKLF
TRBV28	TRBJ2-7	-	ASRHRGSVSYEQY
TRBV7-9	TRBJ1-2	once	ASSLGQRIYGYT
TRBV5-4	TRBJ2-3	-	ASSPSGRKADTQY
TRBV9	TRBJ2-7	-	ASSLAGGSSYEQY
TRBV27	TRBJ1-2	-	ASSPGQGSGYT
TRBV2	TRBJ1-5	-	ASRETGIRQPQH
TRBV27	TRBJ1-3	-	ASSSLREGDGGNTIY
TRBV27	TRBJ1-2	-	ASSFDGQNNYGYT
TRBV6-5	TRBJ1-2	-	ATAPAGYGYT
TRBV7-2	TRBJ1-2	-	ASSLAPTMTGQIYYGYT
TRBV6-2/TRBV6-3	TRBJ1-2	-	ASSYRGVDYGYT
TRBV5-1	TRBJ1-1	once	ASSLGHFTEAF
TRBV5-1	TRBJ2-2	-	ASSLALGDGWGTGELF
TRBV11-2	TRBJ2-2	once	ASSPIVTGYGELF
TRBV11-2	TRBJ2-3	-	ASSLDWGFTDTQY
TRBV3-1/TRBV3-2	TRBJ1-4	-	ASSQLTPGGSPPYEKLF
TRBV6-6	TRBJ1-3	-	ATYPGTGISGNTIY
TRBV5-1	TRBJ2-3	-	ASSLDGGRAATDTQY
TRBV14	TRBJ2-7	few	ASSHLGREASEQY
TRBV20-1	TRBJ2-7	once	SASGAHNRGWGFYEQY
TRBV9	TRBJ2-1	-	ASSPTWTLSYNEQF
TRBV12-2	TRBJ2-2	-	ASRLGGTGNPGELF
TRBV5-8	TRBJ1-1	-	ASSLGWGMNTEAF
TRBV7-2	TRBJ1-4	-	ASSLTRGEKLF
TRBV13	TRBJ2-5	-	ASSLGLAVQETQY
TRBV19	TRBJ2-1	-	ASRGSSGSYNEQF
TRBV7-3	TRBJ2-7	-	ASSLGGVSYEQY
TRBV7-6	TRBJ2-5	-	ASRPLRGDRGETQY
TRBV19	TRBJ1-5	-	ASSPPEGGVGNQPQH
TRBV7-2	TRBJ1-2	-	ASSPKGDTYGYT
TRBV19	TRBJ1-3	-	ASSARTSPAKGRGNTIY
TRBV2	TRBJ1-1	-	ASTGTSSGTEAF
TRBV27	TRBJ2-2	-	ASSLVAGGPTGELF
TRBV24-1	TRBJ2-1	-	ATSTTGGEQF
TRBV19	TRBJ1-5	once	ASSSGTGGFQPQH